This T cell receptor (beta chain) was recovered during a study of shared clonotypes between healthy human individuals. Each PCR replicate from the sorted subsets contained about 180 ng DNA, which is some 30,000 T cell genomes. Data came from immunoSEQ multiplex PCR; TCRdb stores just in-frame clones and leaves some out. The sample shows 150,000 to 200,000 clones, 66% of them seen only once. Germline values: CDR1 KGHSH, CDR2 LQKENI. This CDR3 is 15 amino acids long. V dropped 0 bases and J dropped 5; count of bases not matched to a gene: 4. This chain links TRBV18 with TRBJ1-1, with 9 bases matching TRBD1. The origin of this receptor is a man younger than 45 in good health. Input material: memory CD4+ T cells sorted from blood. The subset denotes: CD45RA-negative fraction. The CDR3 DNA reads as TGTGCCAGCTCACCACCGGCAGGGACAGGGACTGAAGCTTTCTTT. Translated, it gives CASSPPAGTGTEAFF.